One TCR beta chain is described in this entry. As yet, its antigen is unknown. Trimming pared 1 base from V and 8 bases from J, leaving 17 bases between. The CDR3 is 15 residues long. Germline V gene sequence: CDR1 LGHDT, CDR2 YNNKEL (reference sequence). This specimen belongs to a study of T cells in tumors after PD-1 blockade. About the research overall: Patients received pembrolizumab 200 mg every 3 weeks or cemiplimab 350 mg every 2 weeks. During anti-PD-1 treatment, some patients continued daily vismodegib 150 mg. Findings of the study overall: Blood contained approximately 43% of the tumor's TCR clonotypes.

TCRdb's copy holds only in-frame clones and misses some; the assay was immunoSEQ multiplex PCR. The sample has about 14,000 clones; roughly four fifths are singletons. The specimen was PBMCs, collected after anti-PD-1 treatment. The receptor was isolated from a human donor with basal cell carcinoma. The V call is TRBV3-1 (or the pseudogene TRBV3-2), the J call TRBJ1-2; perhaps TRBD1 as D (5 bases). The chain's CDR3 is CASSQGQGTLQGYTF. The CDR3 DNA sequence: TGTGCCAGCAGCCAAGGGCAGGGTACTCTCCAGGGCTACACCTTC.